This T cell receptor beta chain was retrieved from a study of blood T cells in healthy people across ages. Study-level findings and limits: Diversity figures based on one million T cells were deemed too low.

On this clonotype itself: What it binds is not known.

Primed by a sample-barcoded 5' primer and a J-beta primer mix, a second PCR proceeded for 7 to 11 cycles. All samples yielded 3 million or more CDR3-containing paired-end reads. TCRdb used MiXCR to reprocess the 5' RACE reads, holding one entry per CDR3 protein. Here the sample spans about 1.4 million distinct CDR3 sequences, approximately 59% being singletons. Germline assignment: CDR1 SGHTA and CDR2 FQGNSA. The CDR3 sequence is 16 residues long. J was trimmed by 3 bases and V by 5 bases; bases with no gene match: 6. Staff drew around 10 milliliters of peripheral blood from each donor. This sequence joins TRBV7-2 and TRBJ1-4, with 10 nucleotides matching TRBD1. The sequence derives from a man between 18 and 29 years old in good health. Sequencing input: blood. CDR3 loop: CASSPIGQGANEKLFF. As DNA, the CDR3 is TGTGCCAGCAGCCCGATCGGACAGGGGGCTAATGAAAAACTGTTTTTT. The entire variable domain, with the rest obtained from reference TRBV7-2 and TRBJ1-4, is as follows: GAGVSQSPSNKVTEKGKDVELRCDPISGHTALYWYRQSLGQGLEFLIYFQGNSAPDKSGLPSDRFSAERTGGSVSTLTIQRTQQEDSAVYLCASSPIGQGANEKLFFGSGTQLSVL.